This T cell receptor (beta chain) was profiled in a study of blood T cell repertoires in COVID-19. The method was immunoSEQ multiplex PCR; TCRdb's version includes in-frame clones alone and lacks a portion of them. The sample contains roughly 14,000 clones, less than 80% of which appear only once. The germline V gene encodes CDR1 MNHEY and CDR2 SVGAGI. The CDR3 has 12 residues. With 5 bases removed from V and 6 bases from J, the gap between germline ends came to 10 bases. This chain connects TRBV6-5 to TRBJ1-2; possible D gene TRBD1, 6 bases. The sequenced sample was peripheral blood. The receptor was derived from a man in his 70s with acute or convalescent COVID-19. This chain's CDR3 is CASSMTGNGYTF. CDR3 DNA sequence: TGTGCCAGCAGTATGACAGGCAATGGCTACACCTTC.